These 21 T cell receptor beta chains were all obtained from the same sample, sequenced in a study of T-cell reconstitution after alpha-beta-depleted transplantation in children (dated by TCRdb to about 2016). The treatment or condition tag for this specimen amounts to: allogeneic hematopoietic cell transplantation with graft depleted of TCRalphabeta T cells and CD19 B cells. Library generation was performed with PCR. The listed sequencing device is Illumina HiSeq 2500. To normalize quantification of the TCRbeta repertoire, the TCR libraries were built with molecular barcoding that relied on unique molecular identifiers. Starting from the raw public reads, TCRdb applied fastp trimming at Q25, assembled clones with MiXCR and retained in-frame beta chains. Each CDR3 protein gets just one entry, which takes the most common genes and DNA from the rows behind it. This sample has about 260,000 distinct CDR3 sequences in its table, and roughly 8.2% of those were observed once. The ten top clones hold 6.3% of the sample.

This specimen consisted of PBMCs, mostly from graft donor cells, obtained 180 days after TCRalphabeta/CD19-depleted stem cell transplant. The source is a male patient aged 10 to 17 who had a stem cell transplant for acute lymphoblastic leukemia, so the T cells may come from the graft donor.

This clonotype was seen at least ten times. V and J are TRBV7-3 and TRBJ2-1, with 10 bases that match TRBD2. There are 16 residues in the CDR3. From germline, CDR1 is SGHTA and CDR2 FQGTGA. V was pared by 0 bases and J by 5 bases, with 4 bases of the junction left unmatched. The CDR3 sequence: CASSLTVSGGHNEQFF. CDR3 DNA sequence: TGTGCCAGCAGCTTAACGGTTAGCGGGGGGCACAATGAGCAGTTCTTC. Based on the CDR3 plus reference TRBV7-3 and TRBJ2-1, the full variable domain is GAGVSQTPSNKVTEKGKYVELRCDPISGHTALYWYRQSLGQGPEFLIYFQGTGAADDSGLPNDRFFAVRPEGSVSTLKIQRTERGDSAVYLCASSLTVSGGHNEQFFGPGTRLTVL.

This clonotype appeared many times. V gene TRBV3-1 combines with J gene TRBJ1-5; tentatively, D is TRBD1 (6 bases). Germline V CDR1 and CDR2: LGHDT, YNNKEL (reference sequence). This CDR3 is 14 amino acids long. V lost 1 base, J lost 5 bases, and 9 bases lay in between. CDR3 nucleotides: TGTGCCAGCAGCCAAGGGCCAGGGGATCAGCCCCAGCATTTT. It encodes CASSQGPGDQPQHF.

At least ten counts were recorded for this clonotype. The rearrangement uses TRBV3-1 and TRBJ2-5, with D possibly matching TRBD2 (5 bases). V shed 4 bases and J shed 5 bases, with 20 bases lying between them. This CDR3 is built from 16 residues. Germline V CDR1 and CDR2: LGHDT, YNNKEL (reference sequence). CDR3 bases: TGTGCCAGCAGCCCCCTCTCGACCCAGCGGAGGGAGACCCAGTACTTC. Its protein is CASSPLSTQRRETQYF.

This clonotype has ten or more counts. The CDR3: CASSSLAGQTTDTQYF. The CDR3 nucleotides read TGTGCCAGCAGCTCACTCGCTGGACAGACCACAGATACGCAGTATTTT. This chain links TRBV5-5 with TRBJ2-3; weak D call: TRBD1 (6 bases). Germline CDR1 reads SGHKS; CDR2 reads YYEKEE (reference sequence). CDR3 length equals 16 residues. V was shortened by 3 bases and J by 2 bases, with 16 bases between the two germline ends.

The V call is TRBV5-5, the J call TRBJ2-7; TRBD1 matches at 8 bases. The CDR3 spans 12 residues. Germline values: CDR1 SGHKS, CDR2 YYEKEE (reference sequence). Unmatched junction bases numbered 4, after V lost 4 bases and J lost 7 bases. The CDR3 sequence: CASSETGDEQYF. DNA for the CDR3: TGTGCCAGCAGCGAGACAGGGGATGAGCAGTACTTC.

This clonotype has a count of ten or more. This rearrangement joins TRBV9 to TRBJ2-2; perhaps TRBD2 as D (6 bases). V lost 7 bases and J lost 4, with 14 bases in between. From germline, CDR1 is SGDLS and CDR2 YYNGEE. CDR3 length equals 14 residues. The CDR3 sequence is CASGGRARTGELFF. CDR3 sequence (DNA): TGTGCCAGCGGGGGGAGAGCCCGCACCGGGGAGCTGTTTTTT. The entire variable domain, with the rest obtained from reference TRBV9 and TRBJ2-2, is as follows: DSGVTQTPKHLITATGQRVTLRCSPRSGDLSVYWYQQSLDQGLQFLIQYYNGEERAKGNILERFSAQQFPDLHSELNLSSLELGDSALYFCASGGRARTGELFFGEGSRLTVL.

Concerning this clonotype: Just one base apart from a much larger clone, this may be a read error. Written as DNA, the CDR3 is TGTGCCAGCAGCACGTTCACCGATGACCAGTTCTTC. This sequence encodes CASSTFTDDQFF. J is TRBJ2-1 and V is TRBV7-9; no clear D gene. Germline loops: CDR1 SEHNR, CDR2 FQNEAQ (reference sequence). The CDR3 length is 12 residues.

This clonotype occurred many times. The J gene is TRBJ1-6, the V gene TRBV7-2, with 7 bases identical to TRBD1. CDR1 and CDR2 from the germline V gene are SGHTA and FQGNSA. This CDR3 has 17 residues. Trimming took 1 base from V and 9 from J; bases not matched to a gene: 12. CDR3 sequence reads: CASSLGQGGRGGSPLHF. DNA for the CDR3: TGTGCCAGCAGCTTAGGCCAGGGGGGCAGGGGTGGTTCACCCCTCCACTTT.

CDR3 sequence: CASSLIPAPMNTEAFF. CDR3 nucleotides: TGCGCCAGCAGTCTTATCCCTGCCCCCATGAACACTGAAGCTTTCTTT. The rearrangement uses TRBV5-1 and TRBJ1-1, with no clear D. Trimming removed 5 bases at V and 0 bases at J, with 17 bases between. Germline values: CDR1 SGHRS, CDR2 YFSETQ. CDR3 size: 16 residues.

This clonotype was seen only a few times. The rearrangement links TRBV19 to TRBJ1-1, with D unresolved. V lost 5 bases and J lost 5, with 18 bases in between. This CDR3 has 15 amino acids. CDR1 is LNHDA and CDR2 is SQIVND in the germline V gene (reference sequence). In nucleotides, the CDR3 is TGTGCCAGTAGTCCCCTCCTGCTATGGGTGACTGAAGCTTTCTTT. Its protein is CASSPLLLWVTEAFF.

This clonotype was recorded at least ten times. V usage is TRBV7-2 and J usage is TRBJ1-1; 12 bases fit TRBD1. CDR1 is SGHTA and CDR2 is FQGNSA in the germline V gene. The CDR3 contains 16 residues. V shed 0 bases and J 7 bases; nucleotides not matched to a gene: 6. The CDR3 coding sequence is TGTGCCAGCAGCTTAGCCGGGACAGGGGGCTGGGATGAAGCTTTCTTT. Translating gives CASSLAGTGGWDEAFF.

CDR3 DNA sequence: TGCAGTGCTAGGGGACTAGCGGGAGGGCCCACCTACGAGCAGTACTTC. This sequence encodes CSARGLAGGPTYEQYF. The chain employs TRBV20-1 and TRBJ2-7, with 16 bases fitting TRBD2. Unmatched junction bases numbered 4, after V lost 3 bases and J lost 2 bases. The CDR3 loop spans 16 amino acids. Looked up from germline, CDR1 is DFQATT and CDR2 is SNEGSKA (reference sequence).

There are many counts of this clonotype. The chain couples TRBV7-9 to TRBJ2-7, with TRBD1 as a possible D gene (6 bases). Germline CDR1 SEHNR, CDR2 FQNEAQ (reference sequence). V lost 2 bases, J lost 3 bases, and 17 bases lay in between. This CDR3 region has 16 residues. The CDR3 spells CASSLSPGQADYEQYF. The CDR3 coding sequence is TGTGCCAGCAGCTTATCACCGGGACAAGCCGACTACGAGCAGTACTTC.

This clonotype was detected ten times or more. The chain couples TRBV6-5 to TRBJ1-3; D is unresolved. This CDR3 comprises 15 residues. Germline lookup yields CDR1 MNHEY and CDR2 SVGAGI. The V end lost 0 bases, the J end lost 4 bases, and 10 bases lay between the germline ends. CDR3 protein: CASSYSTVLGNTIYF. The CDR3 nucleotides are TGTGCCAGCAGTTACTCTACAGTTTTGGGAAACACCATATATTTT.

This clonotype was seen many times. The rearrangement uses TRBV20-1 and TRBJ1-1, with TRBD1 as a possible D gene (6 bases). CDR3 length: 15 residues. Germline CDR1 is DFQATT and CDR2 is SNEGSKA (reference sequence). V was clipped by 6 bases and J by 1 base, with 18 bases between them. The CDR3 loop is CSAPGEFAPNTEAFF. The CDR3 DNA is TGCAGTGCCCCAGGGGAATTCGCTCCGAACACTGAAGCTTTCTTT.

This clonotype has ten or more counts. The V call is TRBV28, the J call TRBJ1-5; possible D gene TRBD1, 5 bases. This CDR3 region has 15 residues. V was pared by 1 base and J by 4 bases, with 11 bases between. From germline, CDR1 is MDHEN and CDR2 SYDVKM. Here the CDR3 reads CASSLLGETNQPQHF. The CDR3 bases are TGTGCCAGCAGTTTATTGGGGGAAACTAATCAGCCCCAGCATTTT.

This clonotype was seen a few times. The genes are TRBV9 and TRBJ2-1, with 9 bases matching TRBD1. The CDR3 extends over 14 amino acids. Germline lookup yields CDR1 SGDLS and CDR2 YYNGEE. The J segment lost 7 bases and the V segment lost 8 bases, leaving 10 bases of the junction unmatched. The CDR3 sequence is CASSTTGGSNEQFF. As DNA, the CDR3 is TGTGCCAGTAGTACGACAGGGGGAAGTAATGAGCAGTTCTTC.

This clonotype was counted a few times. This rearrangement joins TRBV20-1 to TRBJ1-1; no definite D call. Germline V gives CDR1 DFQATT, CDR2 SNEGSKA (reference sequence). The CDR3 loop spans 14 amino acids. V lost 5 bases and J 0 bases, leaving 13 bases between the germline ends. The DNA of the CDR3 is TGCAGTGCTCAAGACGCTTCCATGAACACTGAAGCTTTCTTT. Translated: CSAQDASMNTEAFF.

This clonotype has ten or more counts. The genes are TRBV6-1 and TRBJ1-2; 7 positions match TRBD1. The length of the CDR3 is 15 residues. The germline V gene encodes CDR1 MNHNS and CDR2 SASEGT. The junction had 13 bases not matched to a gene; V was cut back by 9 bases and J by 3 bases. The CDR3 loop is CARSDRDEVHYGYTF. CDR3 bases: TGTGCCAGGTCCGACAGGGATGAAGTTCACTATGGCTACACCTTC.

This clonotype has at least ten counts. V gene TRBV20-1 combines with J gene TRBJ2-3, with a weak D call TRBD1 (6 bases). Germline V gene sequence: CDR1 DFQATT, CDR2 SNEGSKA (reference sequence). Deletions cut 6 bases from V and 4 bases from J, with 17 bases between. CDR3 length: 14 residues. CDR3 residues: CSASSGAEADTQYF. For the CDR3, the DNA is TGCAGTGCCTCCTCAGGGGCGGAAGCAGATACGCAGTATTTT.

This clonotype was detected many times. The CDR3 DNA reads TGTGCCAGCAGTTTCCGGGACAGGGCCTTAGGGCCCCAGCATTTT. Translation gives CASSFRDRALGPQHF. This chain connects TRBV28 to TRBJ1-5; 9 nucleotides align to TRBD1. This CDR3 spans 15 amino acids. V lost 3 bases, J lost 9 bases, and 9 bases stayed unmatched. CDR1 MDHEN and CDR2 SYDVKM come from the germline V gene.